The rows below give T cell receptor beta chains drawn from one sample of a study of blood T cell repertoires in COVID-19. The table came from immunoSEQ multiplex PCR; TCRdb's copy has only in-frame clones and leaves some out. The table shows some 200,000 clones, with around nine tenths occurring only once. The sample comprised peripheral blood. The receptors originated from a woman in her late teens or twenties who had recovered from COVID-19. The CDR3 runs from the conserved cysteine through the conserved F or W. The D gene is left open where the match is weak. Expanded clones get a size class; other rows say once, few or many, or leave the size out.

D: TRBD1
V: TRBV7-6
size: NA
length: 15
J: TRBJ1-1
DNA: TGTGCCAGCAGCTTGACAGGGGGCGTGAACACTGAAGCTTTCTTT
CDR3: CASSLTGGVNTEAFF

D: TRBD1
V: TRBV10-3
size: NA
length: 18
J: TRBJ1-5
DNA: TGTGCCATCAGTGATGTGGCGACAGGGCTTAGTTGGAGTCAGCCCCAGCATTTT
CDR3: CAISDVATGLSWSQPQHF

D: NA
V: TRBV5-4
size: NA
length: 16
J: TRBJ2-2
DNA: TGTGCCAGCAGCTTGGATGCGGGGAGGTACACCGGGGAGCTGTTTTTT
CDR3: CASSLDAGRYTGELFF

D: NA
V: TRBV7-3
size: NA
length: 15
J: TRBJ2-5
DNA: TGTGCCAGCAGCTGGGGTCGGGGTACTCAAGAGACCCAGTACTTC
CDR3: CASSWGRGTQETQYF

D: NA
V: TRBV15
size: NA
length: 15
J: TRBJ2-5
DNA: TGTGCCACCAGCAGAGATTCACGCTCCGGAGAGACCCAGTACTTC
CDR3: CATSRDSRSGETQYF

D: TRBD1
V: TRBV5-4
size: NA
length: 13
J: TRBJ1-2
DNA: TGTGCCAGCAGCCGACAGGGGACCTATGGCTACACCTTC
CDR3: CASSRQGTYGYTF

D: NA
V: TRBV4-3
size: NA
length: 15
J: TRBJ1-6
DNA: TGCGCCAGCAGCCAAGCTAGCGCCTATAATTCACCCCTCCACTTT
CDR3: CASSQASAYNSPLHF

D: TRBD1
V: TRBV6-5
size: NA
length: 14
J: TRBJ2-7
DNA: TGTGCCAGTTGTCGGACAGGAGGTTTATACGAGCAGTACTTC
CDR3: CASCRTGGLYEQYF

D: NA
V: TRBV7-8
size: NA
length: 15
J: TRBJ1-3
DNA: TGTGCCAGCAGCTTAGTACAGCCCTCTGGAAACACCATATATTTT
CDR3: CASSLVQPSGNTIYF

D: TRBD1
V: TRBV15
size: NA
length: 15
J: TRBJ1-5
DNA: TGTGCCACCAGCAGAGAACAGGGGAGCAATCAGCCCCAGCATTTT
CDR3: CATSREQGSNQPQHF

D: TRBD1
V: TRBV7-2
size: NA
length: 14
J: TRBJ2-7
DNA: TGTGCCAGCAGCGCCGGGACAGGGAGAGGCGAGCAGTACTTC
CDR3: CASSAGTGRGEQYF

D: NA
V: TRBV7-2
size: NA
length: 14
J: TRBJ2-7
DNA: TGTGCCAGCAGCTTGGGGCAGGTTTCGGGCGAGCAGTACTTC
CDR3: CASSLGQVSGEQYF

D: NA
V: TRBV6-2/TRBV6-3
size: few
length: 15
J: TRBJ1-6
DNA: TGTGCCAGCAGTTACCGGGGAGTTGGGGGCTCACCCCTCCACTTT
CDR3: CASSYRGVGGSPLHF

D: NA
V: TRBV19
size: once
length: 14
J: TRBJ1-2
DNA: TGTGCCAGTACCGTCACGGACAGAAACTATGGCTACACCTTC
CDR3: CASTVTDRNYGYTF

D: NA
V: TRBV7-2
size: NA
length: 14
J: TRBJ1-5
DNA: TGTGCCAGCAATAACCGGGTCAGCAATCAGCCCCAGCATTTT
CDR3: CASNNRVSNQPQHF

D: TRBD1
V: TRBV11-3
size: NA
length: 12
J: TRBJ1-2
DNA: TGTGCCAGCAGCGACAGGGGGCATGGCTACACCTTC
CDR3: CASSDRGHGYTF

D: TRBD1
V: TRBV4-1
size: NA
length: 17
J: TRBJ1-4
DNA: TGCGCCAGCAGCCAGGGACAGGGAAGGTTGGTAGGAGAAAAACTGTTTTTT
CDR3: CASSQGQGRLVGEKLFF

D: TRBD1
V: TRBV14
size: NA
length: 15
J: TRBJ1-1
DNA: TGTGCCAGCAGGCCGTCAGGGGGTCGCGGAGGTGAAGCTTTCTTT
CDR3: CASRPSGGRGGEAFF

D: TRBD2
V: TRBV18
size: once
length: 14
J: TRBJ2-1
DNA: TGTGCCAGCTCACCACCGGCGGGAGTCCGAGAGCAGTTCTTC
CDR3: CASSPPAGVREQFF

D: NA
V: TRBV7-7
size: once
length: 15
J: TRBJ2-2
DNA: TGTGCTAGCAGCCAACACAAGACTAACACCGGGGAGCTGTTTTTT
CDR3: CASSQHKTNTGELFF

D: TRBD1
V: TRBV4-3
size: NA
length: 15
J: TRBJ2-3
DNA: TGCGCCAGCAGCTGGAGGACAGGACGCACAGATACGCAGTATTTT
CDR3: CASSWRTGRTDTQYF

D: TRBD1
V: TRBV7-6
size: few
length: 14
J: TRBJ2-7
DNA: TGTGCCAGCAGTATGGACAGGGGTACCGACGAGCAGTACTTC
CDR3: CASSMDRGTDEQYF

D: NA
V: TRBV11-2
size: NA
length: 13
J: TRBJ1-1
DNA: TGTGCCAGCAGCTTAAACCAGGGGACTGAAGCTTTCTTT
CDR3: CASSLNQGTEAFF

D: NA
V: TRBV12-3/TRBV12-4
size: NA
length: 11
J: TRBJ2-7
DNA: TGTGCCAGCAGTTTCGGGGGCGAGCAGTACTTC
CDR3: CASSFGGEQYF

D: NA
V: TRBV19
size: NA
length: 13
J: TRBJ1-2
DNA: TGTGCCAGTAGTAGGACAGATTTATATGGCTACACCTTC
CDR3: CASSRTDLYGYTF

D: NA
V: TRBV19
size: many
length: 15
J: TRBJ2-7
DNA: TGTGCCAGTAGTGTCGAAGGGACAACGGGTTTGGAGCAGTACTTC
CDR3: CASSVEGTTGLEQYF

D: NA
V: TRBV5-4
size: NA
length: 12
J: TRBJ2-5
DNA: TGTGCCAGCAGCACCTACCCGGAGACCCAGTACTTC
CDR3: CASSTYPETQYF

D: NA
V: TRBV19
size: NA
length: 13
J: TRBJ1-3
DNA: TGTGCCAGTACTGGGAGATCAGGAAACACCATATATTTT
CDR3: CASTGRSGNTIYF

D: NA
V: TRBV25-1
size: NA
length: 14
J: TRBJ1-1
DNA: TGTGCCAGCAGTGAACCGGGGTCGGGGACTGAAGCTTTCTTT
CDR3: CASSEPGSGTEAFF

D: NA
V: TRBV10-1
size: NA
length: 14
J: TRBJ2-2
DNA: TGCGCCAGCGAAAAGGCGGGATACACCGGGGAGCTGTTTTTT
CDR3: CASEKAGYTGELFF

D: TRBD2
V: TRBV9
size: NA
length: 16
J: TRBJ2-1
DNA: TGTGCCAGCAGCGGACTAGCGGGAGGGCCGAGTTATGAGCAGTTCTTC
CDR3: CASSGLAGGPSYEQFF

D: TRBD2
V: TRBV5-1
size: NA
length: 16
J: TRBJ2-3
DNA: TGCGCCAGCAGCTCGGGACTAGCGGGGGGCACAGATACGCAGTATTTT
CDR3: CASSSGLAGGTDTQYF

D: TRBD1
V: TRBV10-3
size: once
length: 12
J: TRBJ2-5
DNA: TGTGCCACGGGCGCAGGGGGAGAGACCCAGTACTTC
CDR3: CATGAGGETQYF

D: NA
V: TRBV19
size: NA
length: 16
J: TRBJ1-5
DNA: TGTGCCAGTACTAGGCTTACCGGGGGTGCCAATCAGCCCCAGCATTTT
CDR3: CASTRLTGGANQPQHF

D: NA
V: TRBV6-5
size: NA
length: 13
J: TRBJ2-5
DNA: TGTGCCAGCAGTTACGCCAGGGGAGAGACCCAGTACTTC
CDR3: CASSYARGETQYF

D: NA
V: TRBV5-1
size: NA
length: 13
J: TRBJ1-1
DNA: TGCGCCAGCAGTTCCTCAGTGAACACTGAAGCTTTCTTT
CDR3: CASSSSVNTEAFF

D: NA
V: TRBV9
size: NA
length: 14
J: TRBJ2-5
DNA: TGTGCCAGCAGCCCCAGTTGGGGCCGGGAGACCCAGTACTTC
CDR3: CASSPSWGRETQYF

D: NA
V: TRBV7-2
size: NA
length: 18
J: TRBJ2-3
DNA: TGTGCCAGCAGCTTAGGATTTAACCGGGACTGGAGCACAGATACGCAGTATTTT
CDR3: CASSLGFNRDWSTDTQYF

D: TRBD1
V: TRBV24-1
size: NA
length: 14
J: TRBJ1-2
DNA: TGTGCCACCAGTGATAAAGGGACAGGGGAGGACTACACCTTC
CDR3: CATSDKGTGEDYTF

D: NA
V: TRBV30
size: NA
length: 14
J: TRBJ1-5
DNA: TGTGCCTGGAGTGTAAGTCAGGGAAATCAGCCCCAGCATTTT
CDR3: CAWSVSQGNQPQHF

D: NA
V: TRBV19
size: NA
length: 14
J: TRBJ1-3
DNA: TGTGCCAGCGGACGCCCAGGGCAAGGAAACACCATATATTTT
CDR3: CASGRPGQGNTIYF

D: NA
V: TRBV5-1
size: NA
length: 19
J: TRBJ1-1
DNA: TGCGCCAGCAGCTTGGATTTGCTCAGGGGCCCGACGGCGAACACTGAAGCTTTCTTT
CDR3: CASSLDLLRGPTANTEAFF